The T cell receptor beta chain described here comes from a study of blood T cell repertoires in COVID-19. About the research overall: Sources were T cells, B-cell-depleted T cells, or PBMCs; the material itself was cDNA or gDNA.

Repertoires were generated with immunoSEQ multiplex PCR, while TCRdb's copy carries only in-frame clones and drops some. The sample lists 130,000 to 150,000 clones; around nine tenths were seen once. Germline CDR1 and CDR2: MGHDK and SYGVNS. V lost 9 bases and J lost 7, with 12 bases in between. The CDR3 is 12 residues long. This rearrangement joins TRBV25-1 to TRBJ2-2, with D unresolved. The sequence came from a woman aged 40 to 55 with acute or convalescent COVID-19. The source material was peripheral blood. The CDR3 sequence is CARRLLDGELFF. CDR3 nucleotides: TGTGCCAGACGACTCCTGGACGGGGAGCTGTTTTTT.